This T cell receptor beta chain was identified in a study of identifying expanded T cells in peripheral blood. General study findings and limits: Across healthy donors, higher total template counts meant significantly greater two-week count variance. Over around two and four weeks, about 17 and 20 clones changed, versus around 1.3 between replicates.

The assay was immunoSEQ multiplex PCR, and TCRdb's table has in-frame clones only and misses some. Counted here are about 100,000 clones, around 88% occurring once; the ten biggest clones make up roughly 15%. CDR3 length equals 15 residues. V was pared by 6 bases and J by 6 bases, with 18 bases between. The V gene's germline CDR1 is KGHSH and CDR2 LQKENI. With respect to this clone: As yet, its antigen is unknown.

Collection occurred without any documented infections or immune events in donors. The material sequenced was blood. The clonotype originates from a person aged 18-70 years in good health. This chain connects TRBV18 to TRBJ2-1; maybe TRBD1 (6 bases). The chain's CDR3 is CASSYFPGQPNEQFF. DNA for the CDR3: TGTGCCAGCTCGTATTTCCCCGGACAGCCCAATGAGCAGTTCTTC.